The 31 T cell receptor beta chains given below trace back to one sample, sequenced in a study of OX40 agonist ivuxolimab in advanced cancers. Produced via immunoSEQ multiplex PCR; TCRdb's table is partial and in-frame only. The sample has 70,000 or so clones; more than 85% are singletons. Source: CD4+ or CD8+ T cells sorted from blood, taken in a trial of the OX40 agonist ivuxolimab. The source of these receptors is an adult with an advanced solid tumor such as melanoma, head and neck, liver or kidney cancer.

CDR3 sequence (DNA): TGTGCCAGCAGCCAAGAGCTGGGGGGCGACACCGGGGAGCTGTTTTTT. As protein: CASSQELGGDTGELFF. This chain links TRBV14 with TRBJ2-2, with D perhaps TRBD1 or TRBD2 (6 bases each). V shed 0 bases and J shed 3 bases, with 11 bases lying between them. Germline loops: CDR1 SGHDN, CDR2 FVKESK. The CDR3 totals 16 residues. Combining the CDR3 with reference TRBV14 and TRBJ2-2 gives the whole variable domain EAGVTQFPSHSVIEKGQTVTLRCDPISGHDNLYWYRRVMGKEIKFLLHFVKESKQDESGMPNNRFLAERTGGTYSTLKVQPAELEDSGVYFCASSQELGGDTGELFFGEGSRLTVL.

The V and J genes are TRBV29-1 and TRBJ1-2, with 11 bases fitting TRBD1. The length of the CDR3 is 14 residues. J was trimmed by 4 bases and V by 6 bases; bases with no gene match: 7. The germline V gene encodes CDR1 SQVTM and CDR2 ANQGSEA. CDR3 in amino acids: CSVMGQGDSYGYTF. The CDR3 DNA reads TGCAGCGTGATGGGACAGGGGGATAGCTATGGCTACACCTTC.

The chain joins TRBV11-2 to TRBJ2-3; D gene ambiguous. The CDR3 is 11 residues long. Germline loops: CDR1 SGHAT, CDR2 FQNNGV. The ends were cut back, 6 bases at V and 11 bases at J, with 12 bases in the middle. The CDR3 sequence: CASSYGPGQYF. The CDR3 nucleotides are TGTGCCAGCAGTTACGGCCCAGGGCAGTATTTT.

The V and J genes are TRBV13 and TRBJ2-5; maybe TRBD1 (5 bases). Trimming took 1 base from V and 5 from J, leaving 8 bases between them. Germline V lookup: CDR1 PRHDT, CDR2 FYEKMQ (reference sequence). This CDR3 has 13 amino acids. Written as DNA, the CDR3 is TGTGCCAGCAGCTTAGTCCAGGGCGAGACCCAGTACTTC. As protein: CASSLVQGETQYF.

The chain is built from TRBV5-1 and TRBJ2-1; D uncertain. CDR1 and CDR2 (germline): SGHRS, YFSETQ. The CDR3 loop spans 15 amino acids. V was clipped by 0 bases and J by 0 bases, with 7 bases between them. CDR3 region: CASSLAESSYNEQFF. CDR3 DNA: TGCGCCAGCAGCTTGGCAGAGAGCTCCTACAATGAGCAGTTCTTC. Supplemented by reference TRBV5-1 and TRBJ2-1, the full variable domain reads KAGVTQTPRYLIKTRGQQVTLSCSPISGHRSVSWYQQTPGQGLQFLFEYFSETQRNKGNFPGRFSGRQFSNSRSEMNVSTLELGDSALYLCASSLAESSYNEQFFGPGTRLTVL.

The chain is built from TRBV6-1 and TRBJ2-7; D call uncertain. This CDR3 comprises 15 residues. Germline CDR1 is MNHNS and CDR2 is SASEGT. V dropped 2 bases and J dropped 2 bases, with 13 bases sitting between them. In DNA, the CDR3 is TGTGCCAGCAGTGAAAGCTGGCAGGCGCCCTACGAGCAGTACTTC. Its protein product is CASSESWQAPYEQYF.

This clone was found once. This chain connects TRBV6-6 to TRBJ2-7; D unresolved. The germline CDR1 and CDR2 sequences are MNHNY and SVGAGI (reference sequence). The CDR3 is 12 amino acids. V was trimmed by 1 base and J by 3 bases, leaving 4 bases between them. The CDR3, as DNA: TGTGCCAGCAGTTACTTCGTCTACGAGCAGTACTTC. Protein sequence: CASSYFVYEQYF.

The V and J genes are TRBV11-2 and TRBJ1-1; D is possibly TRBD1 (6 bases). This CDR3 is built from 14 residues. The ends were cut back, 1 base at V and 6 bases at J, with 12 bases in the middle. Germline lookup yields CDR1 SGHAT and CDR2 FQNNGV. The CDR3 here is CASSLAYRDAEAFF. The CDR3, as DNA: TGTGCCAGCAGCTTAGCCTACAGGGATGCTGAAGCTTTCTTT.

The chain has TRBV27 and TRBJ1-1; no firm D call. The germline CDR1 and CDR2 sequences are MNHEY and SMNVEV (reference sequence). This CDR3 is built from 11 residues. The V end was cut by 7 bases, the J end by 4 bases, with 7 bases between. CDR3 in amino acids: CASTKGTEAFF. The CDR3 DNA reads TGTGCCAGCACTAAGGGCACTGAAGCTTTCTTT.

V usage is TRBV5-1 and J usage is TRBJ2-3; 14 bases map to TRBD2. J lost 4 bases, V lost 0 bases, and 10 bases had no gene match. The CDR3 sequence is 19 residues long. Germline V lookup: CDR1 SGHRS, CDR2 YFSETQ. This CDR3 reads CASSLAGTSGGPRPDTQYF. CDR3 nucleotide sequence: TGCGCCAGCAGCTTGGCCGGGACTAGCGGGGGACCTCGTCCAGATACGCAGTATTTT.

This clone was seen just once. The chain combines TRBV7-6 with TRBJ2-2; D call uncertain. V lost 4 bases and J 2 bases, leaving 17 bases between the germline ends. The CDR3 spans 17 residues. Germline CDR1 and CDR2: SGHVS and FNYEAQ. Here the CDR3 DNA reads TGTGCCAGCAGCTCCATATCAGCCTATTCAAACACCGGGGAGCTGTTTTTT. This encodes CASSSISAYSNTGELFF.

The chain couples TRBV5-1 to TRBJ2-1, with TRBD1 matching over 10 bases. The CDR3 loop spans 17 amino acids. Losses at the gene ends were 0 bases for V and 5 bases for J; bases not matched to a gene: 8. Germline V lookup: CDR1 SGHRS, CDR2 YFSETQ. The CDR3 protein is CASSLDYRDRGDNEQFF. The CDR3 DNA follows: TGCGCCAGCAGCTTGGACTACCGGGACAGGGGAGACAATGAGCAGTTCTTC.

A word on this clone: Germline is not matched at one junction end, which may reflect a read error. This chain joins TRBV11-2 and TRBJ1-6, with D possibly TRBD1 on 5 matching bases. CDR1 and CDR2 (germline): SGHAT, FQNNGV. The CDR3 runs 11 residues. The CDR3 is CASSSGPSPRF. The CDR3 region has the DNA TGTGCCAGCAGCTCGGGACCGTCTCCGAGGTTT.

The chain links TRBV11-2 to TRBJ1-1; 7 bases map to TRBD1. J lost 11 bases, V lost 3 bases, and 6 bases had no gene match. Germline V gene data show CDR1 as SGHAT and CDR2 as FQNNGV. CDR3 length equals 12 residues. The CDR3 loop is CASSFGEGAAFF. CDR3 DNA sequence: TGTGCCAGCAGCTTCGGGGAGGGGGCGGCTTTCTTT. The full variable domain, completed using reference TRBV11-2 and TRBJ1-1, is EAGVAQSPRYKIIEKRQSVAFWCNPISGHATLYWYQQILGQGPKLLIQFQNNGVVDDSQLPKDRFSAERLKGVDSTLKIQPAKLEDSAVYLCASSFGEGAAFFGQGTRLTVV.

This sequence joins TRBV29-1 and TRBJ1-2; D remains unclear. V lost 4 bases, J lost 3 bases, and 12 bases lay in between. The CDR3 extends over 13 amino acids. From germline, CDR1 is SQVTM and CDR2 ANQGSEA. The CDR3 loop reads CSVVSQDYYGYTF. The CDR3 region has the DNA TGCAGCGTTGTGAGCCAGGACTACTATGGCTACACCTTC.

V gene TRBV21-1 combines with J gene TRBJ1-4; the table names TRBD1, a call not compared with the DNA. TRBV21-1 represents a pseudogene. This CDR3 is 18 amino acids long. CDR3 coding DNA: TGTGCCAGCAGCAAACGGAAGACAGGGGTTTTCACTAATGAAAAACTGTTTTTT. Translation gives CASSKRKTGVFTNEKLFF.

This rearrangement joins TRBV19 to TRBJ2-7; 9 positions agree with TRBD1. Germline V gene lookup returns CDR1 LNHDA and CDR2 SQIVND (reference sequence). Trimming removed 2 bases from V and 4 bases from J; junction bases left unmatched: 6. The CDR3 covers 15 residues. The CDR3: CASSISPGQGYEQYF. DNA of the CDR3: TGTGCCAGTAGTATATCCCCGGGACAGGGATACGAGCAGTACTTC.

The chain links TRBV7-2 to TRBJ2-7; 10 nucleotides line up with TRBD2. J was trimmed by 2 bases and V by 0 bases; bases with no gene match: 4. This CDR3 is 16 amino acids long. Germline-derived CDR1 and CDR2 are SGHTA and FQGNSA. CDR3 coding DNA: TGTGCCAGCAGCTTAGCTAGCGGGGGGAGGACCTACGAGCAGTACTTC. Protein sequence: CASSLASGGRTYEQYF.

The chain links TRBV9 to TRBJ1-3, with D tentatively TRBD1 (6 bases). Germline CDR1 and CDR2: SGDLS and YYNGEE. V lost 4 bases to trimming and J lost 4 bases, with 21 bases between them. This CDR3 is built from 17 residues. The CDR3 here is CASSSPRGWQGGNTIYF. The CDR3 coding sequence is TGTGCCAGCAGCTCACCCCGCGGGTGGCAGGGGGGAAACACCATATATTTT.

The chain joins TRBV7-2 to TRBJ2-3; possibly TRBD1 for D (5 bases). The V and J ends lost 5 bases and 2 bases respectively, with 14 bases between them. Germline V CDR1 and CDR2: SGHTA, FQGNSA. The CDR3 spans 15 residues. CDR3 in amino acids: CASSLTGPLTDTQYF. CDR3 nucleotides: TGTGCCAGCAGCCTCACAGGTCCTCTCACAGATACGCAGTATTTT. Looking up the rest from reference TRBV7-2 and TRBJ2-3 gives the full variable domain: GAGVSQSPSNKVTEKGKDVELRCDPISGHTALYWYRQSLGQGLEFLIYFQGNSAPDKSGLPSDRFSAERTGGSVSTLTIQRTQQEDSAVYLCASSLTGPLTDTQYFGPGTRLTVL.

The CDR3 DNA is TGTGCCAGCAGCGGTAGCAGCGGGGAGGAGACCCAGTACTTC. Translating it yields CASSGSSGEETQYF. The chain has TRBV7-3 and TRBJ2-5; 7 bases map to TRBD2. Germline lookup yields CDR1 SGHTA and CDR2 FQGTGA. The CDR3 is made up of 14 amino acids. V shed 5 bases and J 5 bases; nucleotides not matched to a gene: 8.

J is TRBJ2-5 and V is TRBV9; 10 bases align to TRBD2. The CDR3 loop spans 16 amino acids. With 0 bases clipped from V and 4 bases from J, the junction kept 6 bases outside the gene matches. Germline CDR1 SGDLS, CDR2 YYNGEE. The CDR3 here is CASSVEERGGGETQYF. CDR3 in DNA: TGTGCCAGCAGCGTAGAGGAGCGGGGGGGCGGAGAGACCCAGTACTTC.

V is TRBV7-2 and J is TRBJ1-5; 8 positions match TRBD1. There are 17 residues in the CDR3. The germline V gene encodes CDR1 SGHTA and CDR2 FQGNSA. V lost 4 bases to trimming and J lost 6 bases; unmatched junction nucleotides: 14. CDR3 nucleotide sequence: TGTGCCAGCAGCTCCTCAGGACAGGGATTTTTTTTTCAGCCCCAGCATTTT. It translates to CASSSSGQGFFFQPQHF.

The V call is TRBV4-1, the J call TRBJ2-7; D might be TRBD1 or TRBD2, each matching 5 bases. V lost 0 bases and J 10 bases, leaving 13 bases between the germline ends. Germline assignment: CDR1 MGHRA and CDR2 YSYEKL. The CDR3 has 13 residues. The CDR3 spells CASSQEYGAKQYF. The CDR3 nucleotides read TGCGCCAGCAGCCAAGAATACGGGGCGAAACAGTACTTC.

V is TRBV27 and J is TRBJ2-5; D unclear. CDR1 and CDR2 from the germline V gene are MNHEY and SMNVEV (reference sequence). Deletions cut 5 bases from V and 2 bases from J, with 21 bases between. This CDR3 is 17 amino acids long. The CDR3, as DNA: TGTGCCAGCAGTACCACCCCCCCGATTGGCGTACAAGAGACCCAGTACTTC. This translates into CASSTTPPIGVQETQYF.

V and J are TRBV19 and TRBJ2-5; 13 bases fit TRBD2. This CDR3 region has 14 residues. Germline values: CDR1 LNHDA, CDR2 SQIVND (reference sequence). V shed 8 bases, J shed 0 bases, and the junction held 0 bases outside the gene matches. This CDR3 is CASGTSGDQETQYF. CDR3 bases: TGTGCCAGTGGGACTAGCGGGGACCAAGAGACCCAGTACTTC.

CDR3 loop: CASSSAHYSNQPQHF. The CDR3 DNA is TGTGCCAGCAGTTCGGCGCATTATAGCAATCAGCCCCAGCATTTT. The rearrangement links TRBV6-5 to TRBJ1-5, with unresolved D. CDR1 is MNHEY and CDR2 is SVGAGI in the germline V gene. The V gene lost 4 bases and the J gene lost 0 bases, with 10 bases spanning the gap. This CDR3 contains 15 residues.

The V gene is TRBV29-1, the J gene TRBJ1-5; D gene uncertain. The CDR3 sequence is 13 residues long. V was pared by 0 bases and J by 3 bases, with 6 bases between. From germline, CDR1 is SQVTM and CDR2 ANQGSEA. For the CDR3, the DNA is TGCAGCGTTGAAGAGGGATACAATCAGCCCCAGCATTTT. This encodes CSVEEGYNQPQHF.

This clone is labeled as medium-sized (0.01 to 0.1%). This rearrangement joins TRBV30 to TRBJ1-4, with unresolved D. Trimming stripped 5 bases from V and 9 bases from J, with 19 bases between. The CDR3 loop spans 14 amino acids. CDR1 and CDR2 from the germline V gene are GTSNPN and SVGIG (reference sequence). The CDR3 loop reads CAWSEGVGDQKLFF. CDR3 nucleotide sequence: TGTGCCTGGTCCGAGGGCGTCGGAGATCAAAAACTGTTTTTT.

The genes are TRBV15 and TRBJ2-3; D gene unclear. Trimming pared 1 base from V and 1 base from J, leaving 12 bases between. The CDR3 length is 16 residues. Germline CDR1 reads LNHNV; CDR2 reads YYDKDF (reference sequence). The CDR3 here is CATSRGRGNGTDTQYF. The CDR3 DNA is TGTGCCACCAGCAGAGGACGAGGAAACGGCACAGATACGCAGTATTTT.

The chain carries TRBV20-1 and TRBJ1-1; D uncertain. Germline V lookup: CDR1 DFQATT, CDR2 SNEGSKA (reference sequence). CDR3 length: 10 residues. The V end was cut by 4 bases, the J end by 5 bases, with 5 bases between. CDR3 nucleotide sequence: TGCAGTGCTATTATAACTGAAGCTTTCTTT. The encoded protein is CSAIITEAFF.